The clone carrying this T cell receptor (beta chain) was detected ten times or more. What it binds is not known. These data originate in a study of neurological immune-mediated disorders. Findings of the study overall: Association with the multiple sclerosis repertoire cluster was not found for any clinical or MRI feature. HTLV-1-associated myelopathy showed the most TCR clonal expansion; multiple sclerosis the least, below healthy controls.

The cDNA was synthesized by means of template-switch 5'RACE, which was carried out with 10-nucleotide random UMIs. TCRdb processed the 5' RACE reads anew with MiXCR; each CDR3 protein has one entry. This sample carries fewer than 90,000 distinct CDR3 sequences, roughly 5.5% of them seen once, and the ten largest clones take just under 7.5%. The CDR3 length is 15 residues. Germline assignment: CDR1 SGHVS and CDR2 FQNEAQ. Trimming removed 7 bases at V and 0 bases at J, with 16 bases between. The sequencing input was PBMCs. This sequence originates from a young man with multiple sclerosis. The J gene is TRBJ2-7, the V gene TRBV7-8; unclear D gene. This CDR3 is CASTPRALSSYEQYF. DNA of the CDR3: TGTGCCAGCACCCCTCGGGCGTTGAGCTCCTACGAGCAGTACTTC.